A single sample is the source of the 17 T cell receptor beta chains below, sequenced in a study of brain T cells in children with intractable seizures (dated by TCRdb to the early 2020s). The label giving this sample's time point can be read as: resected brain tissue, or blood drawn just prior to surgery. The protocol used for the library was the immunoSEQ multiplex PCR assay. Drawn from immuneACCESS, this table holds only the in-frame rearrangements with V and J called that TCRdb kept. Clones are partly lost; checked studies trace under half to an unresolved V gene and leave the rest unexplained. This sample is represented by fewer than 85,000 clones; more than 85% of them were singletons. 1.5% of the sample is in the top ten clones. Sequencing was performed on peripheral blood, taken at surgery. All receptors derive from a boy under three years old with tuberous sclerosis and intractable seizures.

The CDR3 loop is CASSADRVSTEAFF. The CDR3 nucleotides are TGTGCCAGCAGTGCGGACAGGGTGTCGACTGAAGCTTTCTTT. This chain connects TRBV27 to TRBJ1-1, with 8 bases matching TRBD1. Germline V lookup: CDR1 MNHEY, CDR2 SMNVEV (reference sequence). Trimming took 5 bases from V and 5 from J; bases not matched to a gene: 7. The CDR3 has 14 amino acids.

The chain couples TRBV30 to TRBJ2-1, with a weak D call TRBD2 (6 bases). Trimming left V 4 bases short and J 8 bases short, with 18 bases between. Germline-derived CDR1 and CDR2 are GTSNPN and SVGIG (reference sequence). The CDR3 runs to 14 residues. The CDR3 loop is CAWNRGNPGDEQFF. The CDR3 DNA reads TGTGCCTGGAATCGAGGGAACCCGGGGGATGAGCAGTTCTTC.

The chain joins TRBV14 to TRBJ2-1, with 8 bases that match TRBD2. Germline CDR1 is SGHDN and CDR2 is FVKESK. The CDR3 extends over 15 amino acids. After removal of 3 bases from V and 8 bases from J, the junction contained 9 bases not matched to a gene. The DNA for the CDR3 is TGTGCCAGCAGCCAGTACGGGAGGGACCAGGATGAGCAGTTCTTC. Amino acids: CASSQYGRDQDEQFF.

The rearrangement uses TRBV7-3 and TRBJ1-1; no firm D call. The CDR3 is 13 amino acids. Trimming cost V 1 base and J 8 bases, with 11 bases left between them. Germline V gene sequence: CDR1 SGHTA, CDR2 FQGTGA. CDR3 residues: CASSLNRLGEAFF. In DNA, the CDR3 is TGTGCCAGCAGCTTAAATCGTTTGGGGGAAGCTTTCTTT.

The chain links TRBV6-2 or TRBV6-3 to TRBJ1-1, with TRBD1 identical over 10 bases. Germline CDR1 and CDR2: MNHEY and SVGEGT. The CDR3 length is 17 residues. With 5 bases clipped from V and 6 bases from J, the junction kept 15 bases outside the gene matches. As DNA, the CDR3 is TGTGCCAGCAGTACCCAAAACCCGGACAGGGGGTTAGCTGAAGCTTTCTTT. Protein sequence: CASSTQNPDRGLAEAFF.

The chain joins TRBV4-2 to TRBJ1-5, with TRBD1 identical over 7 bases. V was pared by 0 bases and J by 3 bases, with 2 bases of the junction left unmatched. Germline lookup yields CDR1 LGHNA and CDR2 YNFKEQ. CDR3 size: 15 residues. The CDR3 DNA reads TGTGCCAGCAGCCAAGACAGGGGGTCCAATCAGCCCCAGCATTTT. Translation: CASSQDRGSNQPQHF.

The chain recombines TRBV29-1 with TRBJ2-1; 8 bases are shared with TRBD1. Germline CDR1 is SQVTM and CDR2 is ANQGSEA. This CDR3 region has 16 residues. V shed 4 bases, J shed 5 bases, and the junction held 13 bases outside the gene matches. The CDR3 loop is CSVVNVSAGGNNEQFF. CDR3 coding DNA: TGCAGCGTTGTTAATGTGTCGGCAGGGGGCAACAATGAGCAGTTCTTC.

The CDR3 protein is CASISSRGGYNSPLHF. As DNA, the CDR3 is TGTGCCAGCATCTCGTCAAGGGGAGGCTATAATTCACCCCTCCACTTT. The V gene is TRBV5-6, the J gene TRBJ1-6; D is possibly TRBD1 (5 bases). Germline loops: CDR1 SGHDT, CDR2 YYEEEE. The CDR3 is 16 amino acids. Trimming pared 6 bases from V and 3 bases from J, leaving 16 bases between.

V usage is TRBV20-1 and J usage is TRBJ1-5, with D hard to call. Germline CDR1 reads DFQATT; CDR2 reads SNEGSKA (reference sequence). The CDR3 is 15 amino acids. The V end was cut by 3 bases, the J end by 2 bases, with 14 bases between. The CDR3 DNA reads as TGCAGTGCTAGTCTGGGGTTGGTGGGCAATCAGCCCCAGCATTTT. Translated: CSASLGLVGNQPQHF.

V gene TRBV29-1 combines with J gene TRBJ2-7; 9 bases line up with TRBD1. This CDR3 is 14 amino acids long. V shed 6 bases and J 0 bases; nucleotides not matched to a gene: 6. The germline CDR1 and CDR2 sequences are SQVTM and ANQGSEA. The CDR3 region is CSVRGTGSSYEQYF. In DNA, the CDR3 is TGCAGCGTCCGCGGGACAGGGAGCTCCTACGAGCAGTACTTC.

The gene calls are TRBV19 and TRBJ2-7; a weak D match, TRBD1 (7 bases). V was pared by 5 bases and J by 0 bases, with 11 bases between. The CDR3 has 14 amino acids. The germline V gene has CDR1 LNHDA and CDR2 SQIVND (reference sequence). CDR3 sequence reads: CASSARGDSYEQYF. CDR3 sequence (DNA): TGTGCCAGTAGTGCCAGGGGGGACTCCTACGAGCAGTACTTC.

This clone appeared a single time. CDR3: CASSLAGPQGSYGYTF. The CDR3 bases are TGTGCCAGCAGCTTAGCGGGGCCACAGGGGAGCTATGGCTACACCTTC. The gene calls are TRBV7-9 and TRBJ1-2; 7 bases match TRBD1. Looked up from germline, CDR1 is SEHNR and CDR2 is FQNEAQ (reference sequence). V dropped 0 bases and J dropped 4; count of bases not matched to a gene: 8. The CDR3 runs 16 residues.

V usage is TRBV11-2 and J usage is TRBJ2-7; 13 bases map to TRBD2. The CDR3 consists of 19 residues. V trimming: 5 bases; J trimming: 2 bases; junction bases outside the gene matches: 15. Germline CDR1 is SGHAT and CDR2 is FQNNGV. This chain's CDR3 is CASSQPGLAGVVRPYEQYF. CDR3 in DNA: TGTGCCAGCAGCCAACCCGGACTAGCGGGAGTGGTAAGGCCCTACGAGCAGTACTTC.

V and J are TRBV6-5 and TRBJ1-4; 7 nucleotides line up with TRBD1. The V and J ends lost 4 bases and 7 bases, in that order; junction bases with no gene match: 9. The CDR3 totals 15 residues. Germline CDR1 reads MNHEY; CDR2 reads SVGAGI. CDR3 nucleotide sequence: TGTGCCAGCAGTTCATATCAGGGGGGTTCTGAAAAACTGTTTTTT. This sequence encodes CASSSYQGGSEKLFF.

The chain joins TRBV6-1 to TRBJ1-6, with D uncertain. This CDR3 spans 13 amino acids. Germline V gives CDR1 MNHNS, CDR2 SASEGT. The V end was cut by 3 bases, the J end by 10 bases, with 10 bases between. This CDR3 reads CASSDGTGSPLHF. CDR3 bases: TGTGCCAGCAGTGATGGAACGGGGTCACCCCTCCACTTT.

The chain couples TRBV7-8 to TRBJ2-5; D is uncertain. The CDR3 loop spans 10 amino acids. Germline values: CDR1 SGHVS, CDR2 FQNEAQ. V was clipped by 10 bases and J by 3 bases, with 6 bases between them. CDR3 bases: TGTGCCATTAGTGAAGAGACCCAGTACTTC. Its translation: CAISEETQYF.

The chain joins TRBV9 to TRBJ2-5; D gene ambiguous. Trimming removed 0 bases at V and 2 bases at J, with 8 bases between. CDR1 SGDLS and CDR2 YYNGEE come from the germline V gene. The CDR3 is 14 amino acids. The CDR3 region has the DNA TGTGCCAGCAGCGTAGAGACCTCACAAGAGACCCAGTACTTC. Translating it yields CASSVETSQETQYF.